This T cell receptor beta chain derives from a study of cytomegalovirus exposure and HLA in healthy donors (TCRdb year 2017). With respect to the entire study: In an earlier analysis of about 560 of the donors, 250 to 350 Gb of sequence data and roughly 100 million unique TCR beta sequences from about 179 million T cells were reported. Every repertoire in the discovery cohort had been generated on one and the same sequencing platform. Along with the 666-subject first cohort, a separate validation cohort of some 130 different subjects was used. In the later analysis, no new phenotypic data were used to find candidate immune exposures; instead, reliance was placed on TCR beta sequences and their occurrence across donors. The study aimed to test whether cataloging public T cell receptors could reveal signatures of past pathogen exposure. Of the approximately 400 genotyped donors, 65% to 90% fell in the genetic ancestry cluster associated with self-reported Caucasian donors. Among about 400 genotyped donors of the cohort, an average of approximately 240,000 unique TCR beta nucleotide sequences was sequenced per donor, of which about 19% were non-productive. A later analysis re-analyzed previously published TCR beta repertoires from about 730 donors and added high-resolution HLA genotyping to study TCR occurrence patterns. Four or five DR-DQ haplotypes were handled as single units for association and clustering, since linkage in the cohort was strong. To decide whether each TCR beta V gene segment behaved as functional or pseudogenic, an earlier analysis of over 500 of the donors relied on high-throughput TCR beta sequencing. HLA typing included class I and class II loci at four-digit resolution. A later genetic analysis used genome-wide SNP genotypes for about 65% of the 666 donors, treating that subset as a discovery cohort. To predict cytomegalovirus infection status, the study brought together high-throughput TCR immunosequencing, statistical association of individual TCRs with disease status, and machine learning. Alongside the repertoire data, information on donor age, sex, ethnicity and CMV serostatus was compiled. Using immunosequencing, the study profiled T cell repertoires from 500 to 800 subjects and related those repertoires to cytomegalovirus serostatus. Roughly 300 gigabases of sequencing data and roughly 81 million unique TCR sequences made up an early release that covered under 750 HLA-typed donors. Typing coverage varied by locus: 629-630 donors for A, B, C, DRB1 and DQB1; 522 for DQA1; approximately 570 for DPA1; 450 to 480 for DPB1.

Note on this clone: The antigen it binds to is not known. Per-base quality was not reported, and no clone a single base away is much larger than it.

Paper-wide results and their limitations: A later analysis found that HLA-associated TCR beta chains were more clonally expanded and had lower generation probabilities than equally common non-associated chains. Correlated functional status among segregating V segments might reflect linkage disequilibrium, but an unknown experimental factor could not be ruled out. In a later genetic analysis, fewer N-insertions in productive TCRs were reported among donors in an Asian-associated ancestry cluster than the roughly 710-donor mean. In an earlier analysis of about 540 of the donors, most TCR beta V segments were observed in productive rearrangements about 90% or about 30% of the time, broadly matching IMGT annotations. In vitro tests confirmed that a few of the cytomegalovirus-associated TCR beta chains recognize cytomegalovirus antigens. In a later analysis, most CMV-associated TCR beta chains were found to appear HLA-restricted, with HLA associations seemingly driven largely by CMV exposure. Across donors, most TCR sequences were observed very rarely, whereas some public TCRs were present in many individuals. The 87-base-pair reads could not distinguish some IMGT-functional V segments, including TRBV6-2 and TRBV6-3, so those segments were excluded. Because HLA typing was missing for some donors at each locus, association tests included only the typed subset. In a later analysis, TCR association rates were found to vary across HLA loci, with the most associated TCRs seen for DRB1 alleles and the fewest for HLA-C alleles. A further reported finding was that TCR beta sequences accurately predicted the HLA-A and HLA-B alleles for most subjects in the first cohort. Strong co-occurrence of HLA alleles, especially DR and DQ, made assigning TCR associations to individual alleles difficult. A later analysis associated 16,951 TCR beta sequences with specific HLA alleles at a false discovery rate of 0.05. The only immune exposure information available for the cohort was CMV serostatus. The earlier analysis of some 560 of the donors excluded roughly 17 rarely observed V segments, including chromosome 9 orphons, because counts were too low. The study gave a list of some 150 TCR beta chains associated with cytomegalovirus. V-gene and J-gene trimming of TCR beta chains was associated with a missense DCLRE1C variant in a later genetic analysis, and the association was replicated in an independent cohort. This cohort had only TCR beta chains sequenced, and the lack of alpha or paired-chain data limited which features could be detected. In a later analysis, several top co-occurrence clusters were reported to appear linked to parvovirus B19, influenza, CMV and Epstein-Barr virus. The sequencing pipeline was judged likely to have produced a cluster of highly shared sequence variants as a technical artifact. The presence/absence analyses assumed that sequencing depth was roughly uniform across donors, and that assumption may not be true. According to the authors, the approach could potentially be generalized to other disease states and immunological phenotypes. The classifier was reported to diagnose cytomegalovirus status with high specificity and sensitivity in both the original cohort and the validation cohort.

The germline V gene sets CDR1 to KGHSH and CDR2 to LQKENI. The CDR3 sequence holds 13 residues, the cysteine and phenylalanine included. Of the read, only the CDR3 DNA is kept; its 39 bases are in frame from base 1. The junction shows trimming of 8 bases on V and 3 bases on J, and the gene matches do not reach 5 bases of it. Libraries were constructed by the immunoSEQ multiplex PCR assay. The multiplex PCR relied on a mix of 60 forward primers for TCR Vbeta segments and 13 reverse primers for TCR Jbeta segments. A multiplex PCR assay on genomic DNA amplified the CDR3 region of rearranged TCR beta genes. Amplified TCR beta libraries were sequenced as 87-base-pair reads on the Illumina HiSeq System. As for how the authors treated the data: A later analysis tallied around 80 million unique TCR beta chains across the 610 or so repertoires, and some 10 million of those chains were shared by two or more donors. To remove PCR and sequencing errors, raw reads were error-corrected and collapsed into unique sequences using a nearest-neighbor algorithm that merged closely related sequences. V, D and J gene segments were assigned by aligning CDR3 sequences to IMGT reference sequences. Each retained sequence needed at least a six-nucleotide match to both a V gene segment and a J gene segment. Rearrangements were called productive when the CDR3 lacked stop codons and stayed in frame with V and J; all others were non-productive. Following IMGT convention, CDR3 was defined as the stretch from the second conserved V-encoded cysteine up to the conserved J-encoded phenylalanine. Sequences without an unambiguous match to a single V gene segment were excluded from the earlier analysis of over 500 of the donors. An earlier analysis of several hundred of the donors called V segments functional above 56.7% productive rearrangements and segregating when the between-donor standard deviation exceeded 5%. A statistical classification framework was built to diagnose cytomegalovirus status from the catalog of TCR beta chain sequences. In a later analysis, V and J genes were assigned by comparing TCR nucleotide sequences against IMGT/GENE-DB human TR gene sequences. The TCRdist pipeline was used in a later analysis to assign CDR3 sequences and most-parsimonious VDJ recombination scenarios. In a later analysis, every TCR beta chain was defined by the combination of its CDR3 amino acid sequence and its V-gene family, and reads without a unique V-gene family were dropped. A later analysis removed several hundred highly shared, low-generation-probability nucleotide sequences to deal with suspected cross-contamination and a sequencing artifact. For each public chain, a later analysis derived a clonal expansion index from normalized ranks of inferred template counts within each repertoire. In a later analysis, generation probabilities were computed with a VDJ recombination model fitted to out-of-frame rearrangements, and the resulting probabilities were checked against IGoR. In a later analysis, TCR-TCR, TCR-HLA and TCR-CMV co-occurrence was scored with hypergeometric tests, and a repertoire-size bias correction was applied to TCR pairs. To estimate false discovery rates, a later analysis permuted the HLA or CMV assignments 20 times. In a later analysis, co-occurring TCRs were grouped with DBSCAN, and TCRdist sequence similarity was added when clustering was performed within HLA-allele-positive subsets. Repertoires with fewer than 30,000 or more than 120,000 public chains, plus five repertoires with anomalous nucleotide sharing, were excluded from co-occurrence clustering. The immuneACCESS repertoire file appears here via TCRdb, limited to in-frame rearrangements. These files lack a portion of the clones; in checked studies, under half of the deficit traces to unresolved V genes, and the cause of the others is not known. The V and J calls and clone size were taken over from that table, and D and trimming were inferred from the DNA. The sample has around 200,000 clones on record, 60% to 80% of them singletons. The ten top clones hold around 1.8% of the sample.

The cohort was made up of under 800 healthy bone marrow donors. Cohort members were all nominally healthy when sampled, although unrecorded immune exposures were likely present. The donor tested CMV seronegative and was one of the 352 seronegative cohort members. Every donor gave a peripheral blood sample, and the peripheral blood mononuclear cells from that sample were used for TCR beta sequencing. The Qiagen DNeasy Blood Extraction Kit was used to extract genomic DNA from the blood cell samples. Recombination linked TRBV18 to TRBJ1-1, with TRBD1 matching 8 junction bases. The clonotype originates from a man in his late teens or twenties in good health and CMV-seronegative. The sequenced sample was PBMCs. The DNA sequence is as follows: TGTGCCAGCGCACAGGGGGATTACACTGAAGCTTTCTTT. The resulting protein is CASAQGDYTEAFF.